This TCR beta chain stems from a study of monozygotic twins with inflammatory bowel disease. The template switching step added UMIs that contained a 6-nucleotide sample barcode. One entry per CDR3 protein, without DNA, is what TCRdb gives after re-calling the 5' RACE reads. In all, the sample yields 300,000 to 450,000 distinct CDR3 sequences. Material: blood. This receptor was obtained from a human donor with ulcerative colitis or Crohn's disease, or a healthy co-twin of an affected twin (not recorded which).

CDR3 region: CASRETSNNEQFF. The gene calls are TRBV12-3 or TRBV12-4 and TRBJ2-1; TCRdb's D call of TRBD2 is untestable without DNA. CDR3 length equals 13 residues.